This T cell receptor beta chain was captured in a study of T cell responses to AZD1222 COVID-19 vaccine. The CDR3 contains 11 residues. The germline CDR1 and CDR2 sequences are SQVTM and ANQGSEA. With 6 bases removed from V and 6 bases from J, the gap between germline ends came to 12 bases. Study-wide results and caveats: Repertoire collection took place solely once the T cell response had peaked.

The assay was immunoSEQ multiplex PCR, and TCRdb's table has in-frame clones only and misses some. The sample includes around 110,000 clones, roughly 93% of them seen just once. On this clone: What it binds is not known.

The sample in question was peripheral blood, obtained on day 0 of AZD1222 vaccination. V gene TRBV29-1 combines with J gene TRBJ2-7; D might be TRBD2 (5 bases). The clonotype originates from an adult in good health. CDR3 nucleotides: TGCAGCGTACTAGGACGGGGCGAGCAGTACTTC. It yields the protein CSVLGRGEQYF.